This T cell receptor (beta chain) was obtained from a study of cytomegalovirus exposure and HLA in healthy donors. Remarks on this clone: Antigen specificity is unknown.

Overall study results and limits: A later analysis appeared to link common viral pathogens to several of the most significant clusters. Some V segments (TRBV6-2 and TRBV6-3 among them) were excluded as indistinguishable. Many donors shared some public TCRs, even though most TCR sequences were rare.

CDR3 length: 14 residues. V lost 7 bases and J lost 1, with 13 bases in between. Germline assignment: CDR1 MNHEY and CDR2 SVGAGI. PCR primers comprised 60 Vbeta and 13 Jbeta primers. The assay was immunoSEQ multiplex PCR, and TCRdb's table has in-frame clones only and misses some. The sample has some 65,000 clones; about 65% are singletons. The source of this sequence is a middle-aged man in good health and CMV-seropositive. This chain links TRBV6-5 with TRBJ1-1, with D maybe TRBD1 (6 bases). Material: PBMCs. The CDR3 reads CASTSTGRNTEAFF. The CDR3 DNA sequence: TGTGCCAGCACCTCGACAGGAAGGAACACTGAAGCTTTCTTT.